This TCR beta chain was obtained from a study of blood T cell repertoires in COVID-19. Study information: Acute and convalescent COVID-19 specimens originated in the United States, Italy and Spain. In each case, the material was cDNA or gDNA derived from T cells, B-cell-depleted T cells, or PBMCs.

V was shortened by 5 bases and J by 8 bases, with 10 bases between the two germline ends. The CDR3 has 12 residues. Germline V gene data show CDR1 as LGHNA and CDR2 as YNFKEQ. Original processing methods: How many nucleated cells were present was estimated from reference gene primer amplification. Sequencing used immunoSEQ multiplex PCR; TCRdb keeps in-frame clones, though not all of them. V, J and clone size derive from that table, while D and trimming were established from the DNA sequence. The sample includes about 120,000 clones, around nine tenths seen only once; the top ten take 1% to 1.5%. This clone was counted once.

This sequence joins TRBV4-2 and TRBJ2-1, with D perhaps TRBD1 (5 bases). The material sequenced was peripheral blood. The sequence was collected from a woman aged 80 or over with acute or convalescent COVID-19. As DNA, the CDR3 is TGTGCCAGCAGCGGGCTAGGGGATGAGCAGTTCTTC. Translating it yields CASSGLGDEQFF.